Listed here are 2 T cell receptor beta chains from one sample, sequenced in a study of cytomegalovirus exposure and HLA in healthy donors. With 60 Vbeta and 13 Jbeta primers, the PCR was carried out. Sequencing used immunoSEQ multiplex PCR; TCRdb keeps in-frame clones, though not all of them. The table lists some 130,000 clones, about four fifths of them singletons, with 1% in the top ten. Sequenced input: PBMCs. These TCRs come from a human donor in good health.

The chain combines TRBV29-1 with TRBJ2-7; possibly TRBD1 for D (6 bases). V was pared by 6 bases and J by 1 base, with 10 bases between. This CDR3 spans 12 amino acids. Germline CDR1 and CDR2: SQVTM and ANQGSEA. The CDR3 reads CSVEGQSYEQYF. The CDR3 DNA is TGCAGCGTCGAGGGACAATCCTACGAGCAGTACTTC.

The J gene is TRBJ2-7, the V gene TRBV7-2; possibly TRBD1 for D (5 bases). Trimming removed 4 bases from V and 4 bases from J, with 11 bases in between. The CDR3 covers 13 residues. The germline V gene encodes CDR1 SGHTA and CDR2 FQGNSA. CDR3 loop: CASSSTQGYEQYF. The CDR3 DNA reads as TGTGCCAGCAGCTCCACCCAGGGTTACGAGCAGTACTTC.